This is a list of T cell receptor beta chains from one sample in a study of T cells in Graves' hyperthyroidism and ophthalmopathy. TCRdb independently ran MiXCR on the multiplex PCR reads; one entry per CDR3 protein. The sample shows approximately 210,000 distinct CDR3 sequences, roughly a sixth of them seen only once. The sequencing sample was made of blood. The receptors shown here come from a man in his fifties with Graves' hyperthyroidism. Each CDR3 is given with its conserved first and last residue. D genes are given only for firm matches. Some rows have no size entry. The others give once, few or many, or a class for an expanded clone.

abundance,v_gene,d_gene,j_gene,CDR3nt,CDR3aa
.,TRBV15,TRBD2,TRBJ2-7,TGTGCCACCAGCAGAGATCTAGCGGAGTACAATGAGCAGTACTTC,CATSRDLAEYNEQYF
.,TRBV28,.,TRBJ2-2,TGTGCCAGCAGTTCCTTTACCGGGGAGCTGTTTTTT,CASSSFTGELFF
many,TRBV12-3/TRBV12-4,.,TRBJ1-6,TGTGCCAGCAGTTTAGGAGGCAAAGGGGCTGATTCACCCCTCCACTTT,CASSLGGKGADSPLHF
few,TRBV10-3,.,TRBJ1-2,TGTGCTACCCGGGACTCCGACTATGGCTACACCTTC,CATRDSDYGYTF
many,TRBV6-2/TRBV6-3,TRBD1,TRBJ2-1,TGTGCCACACTGGGGCAGGGGGCGATCAATGAGCAGTTCTTC,CATLGQGAINEQFF
few,TRBV4-2,.,TRBJ2-6,TGTGCCAGCAGCCAACATCGGGGATCCGGGGCCAACGTCCTGACTTTC,CASSQHRGSGANVLTF
.,TRBV20-1,.,TRBJ1-2,TGCAGTGCTAGAGATCGCCTCTGGACCGCCGAAGAGAGAGGCTACACCTTC,CSARDRLWTAEERGYTF
many,TRBV20-1,.,TRBJ2-3,TGCAGTGCTAAGGCGCTCGATACGCAGTATTTT,CSAKALDTQYF
few,TRBV9,.,TRBJ1-5,TGTGCCAGCAGCGTAGAGGGCGGTGAACCCCAGCATTTT,CASSVEGGEPQHF
many,TRBV20-1,.,TRBJ1-5,TGCAGTGCTAGAGTACAGGGTAAGGGCAATCAGCCCCAGCATTTT,CSARVQGKGNQPQHF
few,TRBV9,.,TRBJ2-4,TGTGCCAGCAGCGCACCCGGGCAGGAGTACATTCAGTACTTC,CASSAPGQEYIQYF
many,TRBV20-1,.,TRBJ1-2,TGCAGTGCTAGAGGGGACCTGGTGTATGGCTACACCTTC,CSARGDLVYGYTF